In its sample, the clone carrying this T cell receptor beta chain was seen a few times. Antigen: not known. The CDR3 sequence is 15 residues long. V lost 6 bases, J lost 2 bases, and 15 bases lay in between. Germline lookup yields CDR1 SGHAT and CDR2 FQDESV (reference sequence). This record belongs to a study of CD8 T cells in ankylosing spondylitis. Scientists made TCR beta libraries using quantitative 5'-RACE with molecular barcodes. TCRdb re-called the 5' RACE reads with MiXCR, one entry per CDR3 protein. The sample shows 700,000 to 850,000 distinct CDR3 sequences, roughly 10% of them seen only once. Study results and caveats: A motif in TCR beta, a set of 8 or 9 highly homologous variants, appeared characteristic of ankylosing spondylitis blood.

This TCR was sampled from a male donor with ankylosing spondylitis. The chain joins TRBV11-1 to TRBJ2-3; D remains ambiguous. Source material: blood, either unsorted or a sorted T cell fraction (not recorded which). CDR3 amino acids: CASSRVGLDTDTQYF. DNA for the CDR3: TGTGCCAGCAGTCGCGTCGGCCTTGACACAGATACGCAGTATTTT.